The 20 T cell receptor beta chains in this list originate from one sample, sequenced in a study of T cells in Graves' hyperthyroidism and ophthalmopathy. RNA transcripts provided the source from which TCR beta CDR3 regions were amplified. With the HTBI primer set, the TCR CDR3 went through a first round of RT-PCR. TCRdb reprocessed the multiplex PCR reads via MiXCR and lists one record per CDR3 protein. The table lists under 350,000 distinct CDR3 sequences, approximately 26% of them singletons. Sequencing used blood. Source of these receptors: a man aged 35-49 years with Graves' hyperthyroidism that later progressed to Graves' ophthalmopathy.

The rearrangement uses TRBV4-2 and TRBJ2-7; no reliable D call. Per germline, CDR1 LGHNA and CDR2 YNFKEQ. The V end lost 4 bases, the J end lost 7 bases, and 17 bases lay between the germline ends. The CDR3 sequence is 14 residues long. DNA of the CDR3: TGTGCCAGCAGCCCTACAGCGCCAGGTCGGGAGCAGTACTTC. Amino acids: CASSPTAPGREQYF.

The chain carries TRBV28 and TRBJ1-2, with D maybe TRBD1 (5 bases). Trimming shortened V by 6 bases and J by 6 bases, and 14 bases separated the two germline ends. The CDR3 runs to 13 residues. Germline CDR1 reads MDHEN; CDR2 reads SYDVKM. The CDR3 loop is CASRSTAMDGYTF. DNA of the CDR3: TGTGCCAGCAGATCGACAGCCATGGATGGCTACACCTTC.

The chain is built from TRBV20-1 and TRBJ1-2, with 7 bases aligning to TRBD1. The CDR3 consists of 13 residues. After removal of 3 bases from V and 2 bases from J, the junction contained 3 bases not matched to a gene. CDR1 is DFQATT and CDR2 is SNEGSKA in the germline V gene (reference sequence). The CDR3 loop is CSARTGRNYGYTF. The CDR3 DNA is TGCAGTGCTAGGACAGGGAGGAACTATGGCTACACCTTC.

This clonotype has at least ten counts. The chain links TRBV12-3 or TRBV12-4 to TRBJ2-5, with TRBD2 as a possible D gene (6 bases). The CDR3 spans 15 residues. The germline V and J ends were trimmed by 8 bases and 7 bases, with 23 bases remaining between them. CDR3 in amino acids: CASWGVAEGKGTQYF. The CDR3 bases are TGTGCCAGCTGGGGAGTAGCGGAAGGGAAGGGGACCCAGTACTTC.

This clonotype was found many times. The J gene is TRBJ2-5, the V gene TRBV7-9, with a possible D match to TRBD2 (7 bases). Germline loops: CDR1 SEHNR, CDR2 FQNEAQ (reference sequence). The CDR3 loop spans 14 amino acids. V lost 3 bases and J 4 bases, leaving 12 bases between the germline ends. The CDR3 loop reads CASSFLRGGETQYF. CDR3 nucleotide sequence: TGTGCCAGCAGCTTCTTGAGGGGGGGAGAGACCCAGTACTTC.

V is TRBV12-3 or TRBV12-4 and J is TRBJ2-7, with 10 positions matching TRBD1. This CDR3 has 15 residues. V lost 6 bases and J lost 2; bases outside the gene matches: 7. The CDR3 coding sequence is TGTGCCAGCAGCCCCGGGACAGGGGACCCCTACGAGCAGTACTTC. As protein: CASSPGTGDPYEQYF.

This chain joins TRBV6-2 or TRBV6-3 and TRBJ1-2, with TRBD1 as a possible D gene (6 bases). The CDR3 contains 11 residues. V was shortened by 11 bases and J by 4 bases, with 11 bases between the two germline ends. Looked up from germline, CDR1 is MNHEY and CDR2 is SVGEGT. The CDR3 DNA reads as TGTGCCGCAGGGGTTATCTATGGCTACACCTTC. The encoded protein is CAAGVIYGYTF.

This clonotype was counted at least ten times. In DNA, the CDR3 is TGTGCCACCGCCTTCATGGGGGGAGCCCTAGCCAAAAACATTCAGTACTTC. Encoded protein: CATAFMGGALAKNIQYF. This rearrangement joins TRBV19 to TRBJ2-4; TRBD2 might be the D (6 bases). The germline gives CDR1 LNHDA, CDR2 SQIVND (reference sequence). Deletions cut 10 bases from V and 0 bases from J, with 22 bases between. The CDR3 has 17 residues.

This clonotype has a handful of counts. J is TRBJ2-7 and V is TRBV6-2 or TRBV6-3; D not resolved. With 6 bases removed from V and 3 bases from J, the gap between germline ends came to 9 bases. CDR3 length: 12 amino acids. Germline CDR1 is MNHEY and CDR2 is SVGEGT. The CDR3 coding sequence is TGTGCCAGCAGATCGGACGGCTACGAGCAGTACTTC. Translated: CASRSDGYEQYF.

This chain links TRBV6-1 with TRBJ2-7; the match to TRBD1 covers 9 bases. The CDR3 spans 14 residues. Germline CDR1 MNHNS, CDR2 SASEGT. The ends lost 6 bases at V and 5 bases at J; junction bases unmatched: 8. CDR3 coding DNA: TGTGCCAGCAGCTGGACAGGGGTCAGGGACGAGCAGTACTTC. This codes for CASSWTGVRDEQYF.

The chain recombines TRBV27 with TRBJ2-5, with 8 bases identical to TRBD2. V lost 5 bases, J lost 2 bases, and 25 bases stayed unmatched. The CDR3 spans 21 residues. CDR1 is MNHEY and CDR2 is SMNVEV in the germline V gene (reference sequence). Here the CDR3 DNA reads TGTGCCAGCAGTCTGAAACAGACAGCGGGAGCTAGCCCCAGAGTACAAGAGACCCAGTACTTC. It encodes CASSLKQTAGASPRVQETQYF.

This clonotype was recorded at least ten times. The chain combines TRBV7-2 with TRBJ2-6, with 9 bases matching TRBD1. The CDR3 extends over 20 amino acids. With 2 bases clipped from V and 4 bases from J, the junction kept 15 bases outside the gene matches. The germline V gene encodes CDR1 SGHTA and CDR2 FQGNSA. The CDR3 loop reads CASSLRDTGGPSYGANVLTF. The CDR3 coding sequence is TGTGCCAGCAGCTTACGGGACACAGGGGGCCCTTCGTACGGGGCCAACGTCCTGACTTTC.

This sequence joins TRBV6-1 and TRBJ2-7; D unresolved. V was pared by 4 bases and J by 2 bases, with 9 bases between. The CDR3 sequence is 13 residues long. Germline V lookup: CDR1 MNHNS, CDR2 SASEGT. In DNA, the CDR3 is TGTGCCAGCAGTGCGTTACCCACCTACGAGCAGTACTTC. Amino acids: CASSALPTYEQYF.

This clonotype was found once. The V call is TRBV7-3, the J call TRBJ2-7, with D maybe TRBD1 (6 bases). Germline CDR1 reads SGHTA; CDR2 reads FQGTGA. V shed 1 base and J shed 2 bases, with 12 bases lying between them. The CDR3 spans 15 residues. CDR3 residues: CASSLSPGDTYEQYF. CDR3 nucleotides: TGTGCCAGCAGCTTAAGTCCAGGGGACACCTACGAGCAGTACTTC.

The chain carries TRBV12-3 or TRBV12-4 and TRBJ2-5; a weak D match, TRBD2 (5 bases). This CDR3 spans 16 amino acids. Trimming shortened V by 6 bases and J by 2 bases, and 19 bases separated the two germline ends. In nucleotides, the CDR3 is TGTGCCAGCAGCTACCCCTTAGCGTCCGGGCAAGAGACCCAGTACTTC. Its translation: CASSYPLASGQETQYF.

This clonotype has more than one count but fewer than ten. The chain joins TRBV6-5 to TRBJ1-1; 8 nucleotides match TRBD1. The CDR3 consists of 17 residues. From germline, CDR1 is MNHEY and CDR2 SVGAGI. V dropped 0 bases and J dropped 0; count of bases not matched to a gene: 6. CDR3 residues: CASSYSGLTGVNTEAFF. In nucleotides, the CDR3 is TGTGCCAGCAGTTACTCGGGGTTGACAGGGGTGAACACTGAAGCTTTCTTT.

This clonotype was recorded many times. The chain has TRBV20-1 and TRBJ2-5; D possibly corresponds to TRBD2 (6 bases). CDR1 DFQATT and CDR2 SNEGSKA come from the germline V gene (reference sequence). The V end lost 6 bases, the J end lost 5 bases, and 16 bases lay between the germline ends. This CDR3 has 13 amino acids. The CDR3 DNA reads TGCAGTGCCCGGGACTCCCTATGGGAGACCCAGTACTTC. It encodes CSARDSLWETQYF.

The sample holds a few counts of this clonotype. V is TRBV7-3 and J is TRBJ2-5, with TRBD2 identical over 7 bases. CDR1 and CDR2 from the germline V gene are SGHTA and FQGTGA. Germline trimming cut 1 base from V and 3 bases from J; bases unmatched to any gene: 2. There are 14 residues in the CDR3. In DNA, the CDR3 is TGTGCCAGCAGCTTAAGGGGGGGAAAAGAGACCCAGTACTTC. Translated, it gives CASSLRGGKETQYF.

At least ten counts were recorded for this clonotype. This chain uses TRBV4-1 with TRBJ2-7, with 14 bases aligning to TRBD2. V was pared by 4 bases and J by 3 bases, with 11 bases of the junction left unmatched. CDR1 MGHRA and CDR2 YSYEKL come from the germline V gene. The CDR3 extends over 18 amino acids. The CDR3 region is CASSRGLAGDPPFYEQYF. CDR3 DNA: TGCGCCAGCAGCCGGGGACTAGCGGGGGACCCGCCCTTCTACGAGCAGTACTTC.

At least ten counts were recorded for this clonotype. The gene calls are TRBV29-1 and TRBJ1-1; 8 bases are a match to TRBD1. The CDR3 covers 17 residues. The J segment lost 3 bases and the V segment lost 6 bases, leaving 18 bases of the junction unmatched. CDR1 SQVTM and CDR2 ANQGSEA come from the germline V gene. This chain's CDR3 is CSVRDWTGTMKDTEAFF. CDR3 DNA: TGCAGCGTCCGCGATTGGACAGGGACCATGAAGGACACTGAAGCTTTCTTT.